Presented here are 20 T cell receptor beta chains from one specimen sequenced in a study of cytomegalovirus exposure and HLA in healthy donors. Primers for the PCR totalled 60 Vbeta and 13 Jbeta. Clones were sequenced by immunoSEQ multiplex PCR, and TCRdb holds only the in-frame ones, with some missing. The data hold a few hundred thousand clones, with roughly 80% observed a single time. Input material: PBMCs. The origin of the receptors is a man aged 35 to 55 in good health and CMV-seronegative.

The chain carries TRBV18 and TRBJ2-7; TRBD1 is a possible D gene (6 bases). Germline CDR1 is KGHSH and CDR2 is LQKENI. The CDR3 covers 14 residues. The V gene lost 0 bases and the J gene lost 2 bases, with 8 bases spanning the gap. Here the CDR3 DNA reads TGTGCCAGCTCACCACCGGACAGAACCTACGAGCAGTACTTC. Translating gives CASSPPDRTYEQYF.

The chain links TRBV9 to TRBJ2-2, with TRBD2 as a possible D gene (6 bases). CDR1 is SGDLS, CDR2 YYNGEE, per germline. CDR3 length: 15 amino acids. V lost 4 bases to trimming and J lost 4 bases, with 14 bases between them. The CDR3, as DNA: TGTGCCAGCAGCAGCCGGGACTTGTCCACCGGGGAGCTGTTTTTT. This sequence encodes CASSSRDLSTGELFF.

The V gene is TRBV15, the J gene TRBJ2-7, with 9 nucleotides matching TRBD1. Germline values: CDR1 LNHNV, CDR2 YYDKDF (reference sequence). The V and J ends lost 0 bases and 6 bases, in that order; junction bases with no gene match: 9. The CDR3 is 16 residues long. CDR3 DNA sequence: TGTGCCACCAGCAGAGAAGCCGGGACAGGGATAGGCGAGCAGTACTTC. Protein product: CATSREAGTGIGEQYF.

This chain links TRBV28 with TRBJ1-5; 10 bases match TRBD1. The CDR3 is made up of 16 amino acids. Germline-derived CDR1 and CDR2 are MDHEN and SYDVKM. Trimming cost V 9 bases and J 5 bases; bases outside gene matches: 13. CDR3 DNA: TGTGCCAGTCATCCCGCGGGACAGGGGAATCATCAGCCCCAGCATTTT. As protein: CASHPAGQGNHQPQHF.

The rearrangement uses TRBV11-3 and TRBJ2-3; TRBD2 might be the D (7 bases). CDR3 size: 15 residues. Trimming shortened V by 4 bases and J by 8 bases, and 19 bases separated the two germline ends. Germline CDR1 reads SGHNT; CDR2 reads YENEEA. This chain's CDR3 is CASSYTGGPSRTQYF. CDR3 sequence (DNA): TGTGCCAGCAGCTATACGGGGGGCCCCTCTCGTACGCAGTATTTT.

The chain links TRBV5-1 to TRBJ2-5; the D gene is possibly TRBD1 (6 bases). Near its end, the DNA agrees better with TRBJ2-7, so the J call may be wrong. CDR3 size: 15 residues. CDR1 is SGHRS, CDR2 YFSETQ, per germline. CDR3 region: CASSHRDKSSYEQYF. For the CDR3, the DNA is TGCGCCAGCAGTCACCGGGACAAGAGCTCCTACGAGCAGTACTTC.

The chain couples TRBV19 to TRBJ1-5; D gene unclear. CDR1 and CDR2 from the germline V gene are LNHDA and SQIVND (reference sequence). Trimming took 3 bases from V and 3 from J, leaving 21 bases between them. The CDR3 totals 18 residues. The CDR3: CASSMLQRTTFVNQPQHF. For the CDR3, the DNA is TGTGCCAGTAGTATGCTCCAGCGCACCACGTTCGTCAATCAGCCCCAGCATTTT.

This chain joins TRBV13 and TRBJ2-1; D remains ambiguous. Trimming removed 0 bases at V and 9 bases at J, with 12 bases between. CDR3 size: 14 residues. Germline CDR1 PRHDT, CDR2 FYEKMQ (reference sequence). CDR3 nucleotides: TGTGCCAGCAGCTTAGGACGCAGGTTAGGTGAGCAGTTCTTC. Its protein is CASSLGRRLGEQFF.

The rearrangement joins TRBV7-3 to TRBJ2-5, with 7 bases lining up with TRBD2. This CDR3 has 16 amino acids. Germline-derived CDR1 and CDR2 are SGHTA and FQGTGA. The trim removed 0 bases at V and 1 base at J, leaving 5 bases unmatched. The CDR3 DNA reads as TGTGCCAGCAGCTTAACATCGTTAGCGGGCCAAGAGACCCAGTACTTC. Translating gives CASSLTSLAGQETQYF.

V usage is TRBV27 and J usage is TRBJ2-7; 7 bases line up with TRBD1. V lost 7 bases, J lost 5 bases, and 8 bases stayed unmatched. In germline, CDR1 is MNHEY, CDR2 SMNVEV (reference sequence). This CDR3 has 13 residues. CDR3 amino acids: CASMTGNTHEQYF. The DNA for the CDR3 is TGTGCCAGCATGACAGGGAATACCCACGAGCAGTACTTC.

This rearrangement joins TRBV27 to TRBJ2-3; D gene unclear. V gave up 3 bases and J gave up 3 bases, with 4 bases separating them. From germline, CDR1 is MNHEY and CDR2 SMNVEV (reference sequence). The CDR3 totals 12 residues. In nucleotides, the CDR3 is TGTGCCAGCAGTTTTCTGACAGATACGCAGTATTTT. Its protein is CASSFLTDTQYF.

The chain recombines TRBV7-6 with TRBJ2-3; 9 nucleotides line up with TRBD1. Germline CDR1 SGHVS, CDR2 FNYEAQ. The CDR3 covers 16 residues. Trimming took 3 bases from V and 3 from J; bases not matched to a gene: 7. CDR3 bases: TGTGCCAGCAGCTTCGAACCGGGACAGGGAACAGATACGCAGTATTTT. Its translation: CASSFEPGQGTDTQYF.

The CDR3: CASSASWESYNEQFF. The CDR3 coding sequence is TGTGCCAGCAGCGCAAGTTGGGAGTCCTACAATGAGCAGTTCTTC. The rearrangement links TRBV9 to TRBJ2-1; D possibly corresponds to TRBD2 (5 bases). The V gene lost 3 bases and the J gene lost 1 base, with 11 bases spanning the gap. The CDR3 loop spans 15 amino acids. CDR1 is SGDLS and CDR2 is YYNGEE in the germline V gene.

The chain couples TRBV28 to TRBJ2-3, with D tentatively TRBD1 (5 bases). The CDR3 contains 15 residues. Trimming left V 3 bases short and J 5 bases short, with 15 bases between. Germline V gene sequence: CDR1 MDHEN, CDR2 SYDVKM. CDR3 in amino acids: CASSFQGQGGDTQYF. The CDR3 coding sequence is TGTGCCAGCAGTTTTCAAGGGCAGGGCGGAGATACGCAGTATTTT. The entire variable domain, with the rest obtained from reference TRBV28 and TRBJ2-3, is as follows: DVKVTQSSRYLVKRTGEKVFLECVQDMDHENMFWYRQDPGLGLRLIYFSYDVKMKEKGDIPEGYSVSREKKERFSLILESASTNQTSMYLCASSFQGQGGDTQYFGPGTRLTVL.

The J gene is TRBJ1-1, the V gene TRBV28, with a tentative D call TRBD1 (6 bases). CDR1 is MDHEN and CDR2 is SYDVKM in the germline V gene. The ends were cut back, 6 bases at V and 5 bases at J, with 13 bases in the middle. The CDR3 extends over 13 amino acids. CDR3 in amino acids: CASRRGRVTEAFF. The CDR3 nucleotides read TGTGCCAGCAGGAGGGGGAGGGTAACTGAAGCTTTCTTT.

The genes are TRBV5-6 and TRBJ2-5, with 11 nucleotides matching TRBD2. CDR3 length: 15 residues. Per the germline V gene, CDR1 is SGHDT and CDR2 is YYEEEE. V lost 0 bases to trimming and J lost 11 bases; unmatched junction nucleotides: 9. This CDR3 is CASSLVTSGGPVQYF. CDR3 nucleotides: TGTGCCAGCAGCTTGGTAACTAGCGGGGGCCCCGTGCAGTACTTC. Full variable domain (outside the CDR3, taken from reference TRBV5-6 and TRBJ2-5): DAGVTQSPTHLIKTRGQQVTLRCSPKSGHDTVSWYQQALGQGPQFIFQYYEEEERQRGNFPDRFSGHQFPNYSSELNVNALLLGDSALYLCASSLVTSGGPVQYFGPGTRLLVL.

The chain employs TRBV6-4 and TRBJ2-1; a weak D match, TRBD2 (6 bases). Trimming took 0 bases from V and 9 from J, leaving 6 bases between them. This CDR3 comprises 12 residues. Germline V gene sequence: CDR1 MRHNA, CDR2 SNTAGT. The CDR3 loop reads CASSDSGGEQFF. The CDR3 DNA follows: TGTGCCAGCAGTGACTCGGGAGGTGAGCAGTTCTTC.

The CDR3 region is CASSEGLWSTDTQYF. In DNA, the CDR3 is TGTGCCAGCAGTGAAGGACTGTGGAGCACAGATACGCAGTATTTT. This chain uses TRBV2 with TRBJ2-3; D is ambiguous. This CDR3 region has 15 residues. Trimming removed 1 base from V and 0 bases from J, with 8 bases in between. Germline CDR1 is SNHLY and CDR2 is FYNNEI.

This rearrangement joins TRBV23-1 to TRBJ1-4, with D uncertain. TRBV23-1 is sorted into the ORF group, with uncertain function. The CDR3 is 17 residues long. The V gene lost 2 bases and the J gene lost 0 bases, with 13 bases spanning the gap. The CDR3 spells CASSQGWRAATNEKLFF. The CDR3, as DNA: TGCGCCAGCAGTCAAGGTTGGAGGGCAGCAACTAATGAAAAACTGTTTTTT.

The chain couples TRBV4-2 to TRBJ2-1; TRBD2 agrees at 10 bases. The CDR3 has 17 amino acids. From germline, CDR1 is LGHNA and CDR2 YNFKEQ. Unmatched junction bases numbered 3, after V lost 0 bases and J lost 1 base. As DNA, the CDR3 is TGTGCCAGCAGCCAAGAGCTAGCGGGGGCTTCCTACAATGAGCAGTTCTTC. Its translation: CASSQELAGASYNEQFF.